Listed below are T cell receptor beta chains from one sample, sequenced in a study of blood T cell repertoires in COVID-19. Measured with immunoSEQ multiplex PCR; TCRdb has only the in-frame clones, and not every one. The sample holds 100,000 or so clones, 84% seen once. The sample taken for sequencing was peripheral blood. These receptors came from a man in his sixties or seventies with active or convalescent COVID-19. The CDR3 runs from the conserved cysteine through the conserved F or W. Each record gives: J gene, D gene, V gene, clone size, CDR3 DNA, CDR3 protein. The D gene is left open where the match is weak. The size entry is marked missing in some rows and otherwise reads once, few, many or a size class.

J: TRBJ1-1; D: TRBD1; V: TRBV18; size: .; DNA: TGTGCCAGCTCAGCGTCAGGGGGCGCGAACACTGAAGCTTTCTTT; CDR3: CASSASGGANTEAFF
J: TRBJ1-5; D: .; V: TRBV5-3; size: few; DNA: TGTGCCAGAAGGGTATTGGGCAGGGGTAAGAGCCAGCCCCAGCATTTT; CDR3: CARRVLGRGKSQPQHF
J: TRBJ1-2; D: .; V: TRBV20-1; size: few; DNA: TGCAGTGCCGCTGGGAGCTATGGCTACACCTTC; CDR3: CSAAGSYGYTF
J: TRBJ1-6; D: TRBD1; V: TRBV9; size: .; DNA: TGTGCCAGCAGCGTCTCCCCCGGGACAGGGGGCTCCTATAATTCACCCCTCCACTTT; CDR3: CASSVSPGTGGSYNSPLHF
J: TRBJ1-1; D: .; V: TRBV5-1; size: .; DNA: TGCGCCAGCAGCTTGGAGGCGGCAGTAAACACTGAAGCTTTCTTT; CDR3: CASSLEAAVNTEAFF
J: TRBJ2-1; D: .; V: TRBV5-1; size: .; DNA: TGCGCCAGCAGCTTGGGCGGGGCCCCCGGGCGGTTCTTC; CDR3: CASSLGGAPGRFF
J: TRBJ1-2; D: .; V: TRBV28; size: .; DNA: TGTGCCACCCATACAAACTATGGCTACACCTTC; CDR3: CATHTNYGYTF
J: TRBJ1-1; D: .; V: TRBV7-3; size: once; DNA: TGTGCCAGCAGCCAATCCAATACAGGGTCTGAAGCTTTCTTT; CDR3: CASSQSNTGSEAFF
J: TRBJ2-3; D: TRBD1; V: TRBV7-2; size: .; DNA: TGTGCCAGCAGCAGGGGAGGGACAGGGGGCCGAAATACGCAGTATTTT; CDR3: CASSRGGTGGRNTQYF
J: TRBJ1-6; D: TRBD1; V: TRBV9; size: .; DNA: TGTGCCAGCAGCGTAGCGACAGGGGGAAATTCACCCCTCCACTTT; CDR3: CASSVATGGNSPLHF
J: TRBJ2-2; D: TRBD1; V: TRBV3-1/TRBV3-2; size: .; DNA: TGTGCCAGCAGCTTACAGGGGGCCGGGGAGCTGTTTTTT; CDR3: CASSLQGAGELFF
J: TRBJ2-5; D: TRBD1; V: TRBV5-1; size: few; DNA: TGCGCCAGCAGCTGGACCGGGACAGAAGAGACCCAGTACTTC; CDR3: CASSWTGTEETQYF
J: TRBJ1-6; D: .; V: TRBV30; size: few; DNA: TGTGCCTGGAGTCGAGAGACAGGAAATTCACCCCTCCACTTT; CDR3: CAWSRETGNSPLHF
J: TRBJ1-4; D: TRBD1; V: TRBV4-3; size: once; DNA: TGCGCCAGCAGCCAAGAAGGACAGGGTGTTGAAAAACTGTTTTTT; CDR3: CASSQEGQGVEKLFF
J: TRBJ2-1; D: TRBD2; V: TRBV4-3; size: .; DNA: TGCGCCAGCAGCCGACAACTAGCGGGGGTATACAATGAGCAGTTCTTC; CDR3: CASSRQLAGVYNEQFF
J: TRBJ1-3; D: .; V: TRBV28; size: .; DNA: TGTGCCAGCAGTTTAGGAGGGGCAAACTCTGGAAACACCATATATTTT; CDR3: CASSLGGANSGNTIYF
J: TRBJ2-5; D: .; V: TRBV5-6; size: .; DNA: TGTGCCAGCAGCTTCCCGGGAGAAGAGACCCAGTACTTC; CDR3: CASSFPGEETQYF
J: TRBJ2-7; D: TRBD1; V: TRBV5-1; size: .; DNA: TGCGCCAGCAGCTTGGGCCGGGACAGGGTTACCTACGAGCAGTACTTC; CDR3: CASSLGRDRVTYEQYF
J: TRBJ2-7; D: .; V: TRBV24-1; size: .; DNA: TGTGCCACCAGTGACCCGGGCAAAAGGGGTGGCGAGCAGTACTTC; CDR3: CATSDPGKRGGEQYF
J: TRBJ2-1; D: TRBD2; V: TRBV6-2/TRBV6-3; size: .; DNA: TGTGCCAGCAGTTACCGACTCAGCGGGGGACTTTACAATGAGCAGTTCTTC; CDR3: CASSYRLSGGLYNEQFF
J: TRBJ1-6; D: .; V: TRBV5-4; size: .; DNA: TGTGCCAGCAGCTTGTTAGCTGGGGGGACGCGTAATTCACCCCTCCACTTT; CDR3: CASSLLAGGTRNSPLHF
J: TRBJ2-7; D: .; V: TRBV1; size: once; DNA: TGCACCAGCAGCCAAGATCTTAAAGGGGCGAAGCTGATTTACGAGCAGTACTTC; CDR3: CTSSQDLKGAKLIYEQYF
J: TRBJ2-2; D: .; V: TRBV5-6; size: .; DNA: TGTGCCAGCAGCTTGGTCGGTCCCAACACCGGGGAGCTGTTTTTT; CDR3: CASSLVGPNTGELFF
J: TRBJ1-6; D: .; V: TRBV19; size: .; DNA: TGTGCCAGTAGCCAGCAGGGCTCCTATAATTCACCCCTCCACTTT; CDR3: CASSQQGSYNSPLHF
J: TRBJ2-7; D: TRBD1; V: TRBV2; size: .; DNA: TGTGCCAGTGACAGGGGGCCTGGCGAGCAGTACTTC; CDR3: CASDRGPGEQYF
J: TRBJ1-2; D: TRBD1; V: TRBV6-5; size: .; DNA: TGTGCCAGCGACGGACAGGGTATCACCTATGGCTACACCTTC; CDR3: CASDGQGITYGYTF
J: TRBJ1-1; D: TRBD1; V: TRBV30; size: .; DNA: TGTGCCTGGAGTGTCAGGGGGCGAGACACTGAAGCTTTCTTT; CDR3: CAWSVRGRDTEAFF
J: TRBJ1-4; D: .; V: TRBV6-5; size: few; DNA: TGTGCCAGCGACAGGCCGAATGAAAAACTGTTTTTT; CDR3: CASDRPNEKLFF
J: TRBJ2-7; D: TRBD2; V: TRBV3-1/TRBV3-2; size: .; DNA: TGTGCCAGCAGCCAAGGCGCGGGGGACCCCTACGAGCAGTACTTC; CDR3: CASSQGAGDPYEQYF
J: TRBJ2-1; D: .; V: TRBV7-3; size: medium-sized; DNA: TGTGCCAGCAGCTTAGTGGGGGGGCAAGCGAATGAGCAGTTCTTC; CDR3: CASSLVGGQANEQFF
J: TRBJ2-5; D: .; V: TRBV3-1/TRBV3-2; size: .; DNA: TGTGCCAGCAGCCGCGGGGTCGAGACCCAGTACTTC; CDR3: CASSRGVETQYF
J: TRBJ1-3; D: .; V: TRBV7-9; size: .; DNA: TGTGCCAGCAGCCCATACCCGACAGACACCAATGGAAACACCATATATTTT; CDR3: CASSPYPTDTNGNTIYF
J: TRBJ1-6; D: .; V: TRBV5-1; size: .; DNA: TGCGCCAGCAGCACTGAGGGATCCTATAATTCACCCCTCCACTTT; CDR3: CASSTEGSYNSPLHF
J: TRBJ1-2; D: .; V: TRBV10-3; size: few; DNA: TGTGCCATCAGTGAACAGGGTATCTATGGCTACACCTTC; CDR3: CAISEQGIYGYTF
J: TRBJ2-1; D: .; V: TRBV27; size: .; DNA: TGTGCCAGCAGTTTATCCGTGGCGGCGAACTCCTACAATGAGCAGTTCTTC; CDR3: CASSLSVAANSYNEQFF
J: TRBJ1-2; D: TRBD1; V: TRBV5-6; size: .; DNA: TGTGCCAGCAGCGCGACAGGGGGGACCTATGGCTACACCTTC; CDR3: CASSATGGTYGYTF
J: TRBJ2-4; D: TRBD1; V: TRBV7-9; size: .; DNA: TGTGCCAGCAGCTTGGACCTGGGACAGGGGATAGCCAAAAACATTCAGTACTTC; CDR3: CASSLDLGQGIAKNIQYF